This T cell receptor (beta chain) was profiled in a study of shared clonotypes between healthy human individuals. Study results and limitations: Sequencing depth was predicted to influence how clonotypes are shared among donors.

Details on this clone: Its antigen remains unidentified.

In unsorted samples, genomic DNA was obtained using 85 million to 90 million PBMCs. Sequenced by immunoSEQ multiplex PCR; TCRdb stores in-frame clones only, minus some. This repertoire shows about 460,000 clones, 77% found once; its top ten account for 12%. The length of the CDR3 is 14 residues. The junction had 5 bases not matched to a gene; V was cut back by 5 bases and J by 2 bases. Germline-derived CDR1 and CDR2 are LNHDA and SQIVND (reference sequence). The TCR sequence derives from a woman aged 35 to 49 in good health. Some clones in this sample may be carry-over from other donors' samples. The sequencing input was PBMCs. The chain employs TRBV19 and TRBJ2-5; TRBD2 agrees at 7 bases. CDR3 amino acids: CASSALAAQETQYF. CDR3 DNA sequence: TGTGCCAGTAGTGCTCTAGCGGCTCAAGAGACCCAGTACTTC.